The present entry profiles one T cell receptor beta chain with its context. Its antigen remains unidentified. This sample is part of a study of cytomegalovirus exposure and HLA in healthy donors. Study-level background: The same platform used for the roughly 610 first-cohort repertoires was also used for the 120 or so validation repertoires, as a later analysis reported. Study results and caveats: Rarity held for most TCR sequences, but there were some public TCRs that occurred in many donors. Among TCR beta chains, those listed as cytomegalovirus-associated numbered more than 150. With high specificity and sensitivity, the classifier reportedly diagnosed cytomegalovirus status.

Generated by immunoSEQ multiplex PCR, the TCRdb table keeps only in-frame clones and is missing some. The profile covers about 180,000 clones, with around 85% appearing a single time and more than 15% taken by the ten largest. The V and J ends lost 5 bases and 1 base, in that order; junction bases with no gene match: 3. This CDR3 spans 14 amino acids. CDR1 is ENHRY, CDR2 SYGVKD, per germline. What was sequenced was PBMCs. The TCR sequence derives from a man between 18 and 35 years old in good health and CMV-seropositive. The chain recombines TRBV10-3 with TRBJ2-3; 7 bases are shared with TRBD1. CDR3: CAISQGDRTDTQYF. CDR3 bases: TGTGCCATCAGTCAGGGGGACCGCACAGATACGCAGTATTTT.